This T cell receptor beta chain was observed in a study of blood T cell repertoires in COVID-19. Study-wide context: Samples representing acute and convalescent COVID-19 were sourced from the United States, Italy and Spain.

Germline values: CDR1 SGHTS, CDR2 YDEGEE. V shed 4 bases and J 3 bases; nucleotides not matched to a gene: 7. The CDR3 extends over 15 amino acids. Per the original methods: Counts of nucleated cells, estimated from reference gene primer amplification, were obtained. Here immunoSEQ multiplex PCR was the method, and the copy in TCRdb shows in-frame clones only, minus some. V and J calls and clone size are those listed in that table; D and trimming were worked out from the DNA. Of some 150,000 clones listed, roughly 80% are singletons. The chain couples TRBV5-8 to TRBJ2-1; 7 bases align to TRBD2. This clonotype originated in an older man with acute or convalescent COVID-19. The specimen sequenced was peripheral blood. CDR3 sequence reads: CASSQGLTDYNEQFF. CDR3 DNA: TGTGCCAGCAGCCAGGGACTAACAGACTACAATGAGCAGTTCTTC.